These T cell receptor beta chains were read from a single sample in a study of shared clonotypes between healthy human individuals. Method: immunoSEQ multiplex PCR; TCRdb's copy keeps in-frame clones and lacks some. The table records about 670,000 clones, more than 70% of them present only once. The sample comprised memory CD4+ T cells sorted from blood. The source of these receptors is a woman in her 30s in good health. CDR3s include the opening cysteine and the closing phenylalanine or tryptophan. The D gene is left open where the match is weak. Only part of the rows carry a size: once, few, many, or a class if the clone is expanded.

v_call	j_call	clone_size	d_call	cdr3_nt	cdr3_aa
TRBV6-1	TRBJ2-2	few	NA	TGTGCCAGCAGTTCGAAGGACACCGGGGAGCTGTTTTTT	CASSSKDTGELFF
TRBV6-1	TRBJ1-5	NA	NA	TGTGCCAGTTGCAGGTCGGGTCAGCCCCAGCATTTT	CASCRSGQPQHF
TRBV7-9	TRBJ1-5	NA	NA	TGTGCCAGCAGCATAGGAAATCAGCCCCAGCATTTT	CASSIGNQPQHF
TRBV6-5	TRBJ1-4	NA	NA	TGTGCCAGCAGTTACGGGCCGGAACGGGAAAAACTGTTTTTT	CASSYGPEREKLFF
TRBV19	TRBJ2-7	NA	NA	TGTGCCAGTACCGATTCCTACGAGCAGTACTTC	CASTDSYEQYF
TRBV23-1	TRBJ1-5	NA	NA	TGCGCCAGCAGTCAAGGGGATCAGCCCCAGCATTTT	CASSQGDQPQHF
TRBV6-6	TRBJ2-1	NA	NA	TGTGCCAGCAGTTACTCGGGGGGAGAGCAGTTCTTC	CASSYSGGEQFF
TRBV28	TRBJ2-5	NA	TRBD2	TGTGCCAGCAGTCCCGAAGTACTAGCGGGAGGGACCCAGTACTTC	CASSPEVLAGGTQYF
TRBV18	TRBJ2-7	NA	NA	TGTGCCAGCTCACCCCCGGGGACAACGGGGTACGAGCAGTACTTC	CASSPPGTTGYEQYF
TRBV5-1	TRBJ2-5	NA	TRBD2	TGCGCCAGCAGCTTGGATGTTAGCGGGAGCGGGGAGACCCAGTACTTC	CASSLDVSGSGETQYF
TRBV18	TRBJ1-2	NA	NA	TGTGCCAGCTCACCGGATTCCTCGACAGGACCCTATGGCTACACCTTC	CASSPDSSTGPYGYTF
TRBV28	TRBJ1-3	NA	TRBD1	TGTGCCAGCAGCACACAGGGGCGTGGGTCTGGAAACACCATATATTTT	CASSTQGRGSGNTIYF
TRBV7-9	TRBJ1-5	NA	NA	TGTGCCAGCAGCAGGGGGAATCAGCCCCAGCATTTT	CASSRGNQPQHF
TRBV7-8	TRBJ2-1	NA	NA	TGTGCCAGCCGTCGGGGAAAGTCCTACAATGAGCAGTTCTTC	CASRRGKSYNEQFF
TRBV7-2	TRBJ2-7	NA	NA	TGTGCCAGCAGCCCCTCAGACCGTAGGGGCTACGAGCAGTACTTC	CASSPSDRRGYEQYF
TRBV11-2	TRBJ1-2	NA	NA	TGTGCCAGCAGCTTAGGTCAGGGAACGGCCGGCTACACCTTC	CASSLGQGTAGYTF
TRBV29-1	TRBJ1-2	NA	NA	TGCAGCGCCCAGCGGCCCCCTCGAGGTGGCTACACCTTC	CSAQRPPRGGYTF
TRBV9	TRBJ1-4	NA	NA	TGTGCCAGCAGCCGGGGGTACGGAGAAAAACTGTTTTTT	CASSRGYGEKLFF
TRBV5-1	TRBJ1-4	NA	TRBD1	TGCGCCAGCAGCTTGGCCGACAGGGATAATGAAAAACTGTTTTTT	CASSLADRDNEKLFF
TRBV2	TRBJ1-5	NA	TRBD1	TGTGCCGGCCGACAGGGAAGCAATCAGCCCCAGCATTTT	CAGRQGSNQPQHF
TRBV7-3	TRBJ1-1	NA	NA	TGTGCCAGCAGCCCGGATGGGGGGGCGATTTCCACTGAAGCTTTCTTT	CASSPDGGAISTEAFF
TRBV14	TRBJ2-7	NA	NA	TGTGCCAGCAGCCAAGGTCGGGTTCTAAACGAGCAGTACTTC	CASSQGRVLNEQYF
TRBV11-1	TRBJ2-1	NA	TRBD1	TGTGCCAGCAGCTTAGGGACAGGGGATTCCTACAATGAGCAGTTCTTC	CASSLGTGDSYNEQFF
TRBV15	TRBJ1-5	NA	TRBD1	TGTGCCACCAGCAGGGGGGGACAGGGGGAACAGCCCCAGCATTTT	CATSRGGQGEQPQHF
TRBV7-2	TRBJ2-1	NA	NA	TGTGCCAGCAGCTTAGCTAGTATGGGAAATGAGCAGTTCTTC	CASSLASMGNEQFF
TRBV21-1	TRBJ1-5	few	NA	TGTGCCAGCCACGGAGGAATTCAACCCCAGCATTTT	CASHGGIQPQHF
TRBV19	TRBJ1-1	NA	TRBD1	TGTGCCAGTAGTAACCGGGACAGGGGGCCGAACACTGAAGCTTTCTTT	CASSNRDRGPNTEAFF
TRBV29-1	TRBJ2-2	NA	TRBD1	TGCAGCGCCACAGCCCCCGGGACAGGCCCCACCGGGGAGCTGTTTTTT	CSATAPGTGPTGELFF
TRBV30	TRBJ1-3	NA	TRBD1	TGTGCCTGGGGACCGGGACAGGGGGGAAACACCATATATTTT	CAWGPGQGGNTIYF
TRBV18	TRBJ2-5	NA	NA	TGTGCCACGGCCGTACAAGAGACCCAGTACTTC	CATAVQETQYF
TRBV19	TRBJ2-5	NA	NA	TGTGCCAGTAGTCAAAACAGAGAGACCCAGTACTTC	CASSQNRETQYF
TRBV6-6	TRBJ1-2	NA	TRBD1	TGTGCCAGCAGTCGGGACAGGGACTATGGCTACACCTTC	CASSRDRDYGYTF
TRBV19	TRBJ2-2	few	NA	TGTGCCAGTACGAGGGGCGGGGAGCTGTTTTTT	CASTRGGELFF
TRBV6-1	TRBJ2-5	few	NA	TGTGCCAGCAGTAATTTCTGGGGCGTACAGGAGACCCAGTACTTC	CASSNFWGVQETQYF
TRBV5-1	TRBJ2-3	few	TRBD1	TGCGCCAGCAGCCCCGGGCCGGGACAGGGCTATGGAGATACGCAGTATTTT	CASSPGPGQGYGDTQYF
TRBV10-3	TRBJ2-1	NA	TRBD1	TGTGCCATCGGACGGACAGGGGGTTCGAATGAGCAGTTCTTC	CAIGRTGGSNEQFF
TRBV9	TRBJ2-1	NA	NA	TGTGCCAGCAGCGTAGGACCATACAATGAGCAGTTCTTC	CASSVGPYNEQFF
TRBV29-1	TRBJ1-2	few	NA	TGCAGCGTCCGTCCGGACACCTTCTATGGCTACACCTTC	CSVRPDTFYGYTF
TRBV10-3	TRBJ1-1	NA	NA	TGTGCCATCAGTGCAGACAGCATGAACACTGAAGCTTTCTTT	CAISADSMNTEAFF
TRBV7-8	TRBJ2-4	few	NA	TGTGCCAGCAGCTTACGAGGATCCAAAAACATTCAGTACTTC	CASSLRGSKNIQYF
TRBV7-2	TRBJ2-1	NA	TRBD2	TGTGCCAGCAGCTTAGGCACACTAGCGGGAACTTCCTACAATGAGCAGTTCTTC	CASSLGTLAGTSYNEQFF
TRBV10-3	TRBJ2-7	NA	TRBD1	TGTGCCATCAGTGAGACCACAGGGGGGTGGTACGAGCAGTACTTC	CAISETTGGWYEQYF
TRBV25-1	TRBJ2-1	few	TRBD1	TGTGCCAGCAGTGAAACAGGGGTCCATGAGCAGTTCTTC	CASSETGVHEQFF
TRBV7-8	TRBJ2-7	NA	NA	TGTGCCAGCAGCTTAGGGGTGGGGCCCTACGAGCAGTACTTC	CASSLGVGPYEQYF
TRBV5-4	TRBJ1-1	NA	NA	TGTGCCAGCAGCTTGGGCGGGGGGGAGACTGAAGCTTTCTTT	CASSLGGGETEAFF
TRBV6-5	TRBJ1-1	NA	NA	TGTGCCAGCAGTTACGTGGGGATTTCAAACACTGAAGCTTTCTTT	CASSYVGISNTEAFF
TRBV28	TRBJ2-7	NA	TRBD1	TGTGCCAGCATAGGGGTACTTCCAGGGGGTGCCGCCTACGAGCAGTACTTC	CASIGVLPGGAAYEQYF
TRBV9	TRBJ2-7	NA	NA	TGTGCCAGCAGCGTAGCGGGAGAATCGTACGGGCAGTACTTC	CASSVAGESYGQYF
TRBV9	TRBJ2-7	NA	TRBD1	TGTGCCAGCAGCGCACAGGGGGCCTACGAGCAGTACTTC	CASSAQGAYEQYF
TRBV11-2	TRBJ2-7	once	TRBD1	TGTGCCAGCAGATCCGTCTTGGGACAGATGGTCTACGAGCAGTACTTC	CASRSVLGQMVYEQYF
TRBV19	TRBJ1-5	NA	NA	TGTGCCAGTAGCAAGACAGGCAATCAGCCCCAGCATTTT	CASSKTGNQPQHF
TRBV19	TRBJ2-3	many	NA	TGTGCCAGTAGTCCCTCTTGGGGGAGTAGCGCAGATACGCAGTATTTT	CASSPSWGSSADTQYF
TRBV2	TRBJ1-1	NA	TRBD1	TGTGCCAGCAGTGGGCAGGGGGAGGCTGAAGCTTTCTTT	CASSGQGEAEAFF
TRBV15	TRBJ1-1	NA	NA	TGTGCCACCAGCAGGGAGGCGACATTTGGGAACACTGAAGCTTTCTTT	CATSREATFGNTEAFF
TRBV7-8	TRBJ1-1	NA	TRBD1	TGTGCCAGCAGCTCGAGGACAGGGGGCGTGAACACTGAAGCTTTCTTT	CASSSRTGGVNTEAFF
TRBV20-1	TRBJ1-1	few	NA	TGCAGTGCTCTTACCGAGGTTGAAGCTTTCTTT	CSALTEVEAFF
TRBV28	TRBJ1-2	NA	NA	TGTGCCAGCAGTTTATGGAGTTATGGCTACACCTTC	CASSLWSYGYTF
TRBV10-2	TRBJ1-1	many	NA	TGCGCCAGCGGGGAAGAAGCGAACACTGAAGCTTTCTTT	CASGEEANTEAFF
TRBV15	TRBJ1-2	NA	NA	TGTGCCACCAGCCCCGGGGAGGGGCAATTTGGTGGCTACACCTTC	CATSPGEGQFGGYTF
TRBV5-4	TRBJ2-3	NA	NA	TGTGCCAGCAGCTCCCGATCCTCCTCGGCAGATACGCAGTATTTT	CASSSRSSSADTQYF